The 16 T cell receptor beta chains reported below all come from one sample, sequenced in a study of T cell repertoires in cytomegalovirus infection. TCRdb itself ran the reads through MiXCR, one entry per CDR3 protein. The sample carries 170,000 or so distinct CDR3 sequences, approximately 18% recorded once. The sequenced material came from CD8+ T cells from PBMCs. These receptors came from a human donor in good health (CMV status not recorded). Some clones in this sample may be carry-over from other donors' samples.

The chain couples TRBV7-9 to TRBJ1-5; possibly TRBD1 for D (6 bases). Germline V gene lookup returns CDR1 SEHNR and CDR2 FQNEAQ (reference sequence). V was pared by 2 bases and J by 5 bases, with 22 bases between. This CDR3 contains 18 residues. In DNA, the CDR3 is TGTGCCAGCAGCTTACACCTACTGGGGGCAGGGGACGATCAGCCCCAGCATTTT. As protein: CASSLHLLGAGDDQPQHF.

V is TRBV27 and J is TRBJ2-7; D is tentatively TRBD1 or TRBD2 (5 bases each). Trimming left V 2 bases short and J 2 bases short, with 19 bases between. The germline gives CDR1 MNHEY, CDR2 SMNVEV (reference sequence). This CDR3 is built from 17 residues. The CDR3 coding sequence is TGTGCCAGCAGTTTAATGTGGGGGAAAACCCTACCCTACGAGCAGTACTTC. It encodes CASSLMWGKTLPYEQYF.

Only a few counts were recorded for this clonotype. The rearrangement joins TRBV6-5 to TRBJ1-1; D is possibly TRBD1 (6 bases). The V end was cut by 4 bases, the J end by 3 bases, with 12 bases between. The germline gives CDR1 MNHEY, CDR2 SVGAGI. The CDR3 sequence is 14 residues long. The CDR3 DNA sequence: TGTGCCAGCAGTTCGGACAGCATGCACACTGAAGCTTTCTTT. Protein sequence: CASSSDSMHTEAFF.

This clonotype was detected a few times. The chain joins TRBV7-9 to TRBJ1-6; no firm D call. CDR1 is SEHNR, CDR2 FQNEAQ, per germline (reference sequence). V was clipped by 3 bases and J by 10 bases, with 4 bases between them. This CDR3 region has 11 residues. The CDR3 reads CASSLGSPLHF. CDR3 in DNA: TGTGCCAGCAGCTTGGGGTCACCCCTCCACTTT.

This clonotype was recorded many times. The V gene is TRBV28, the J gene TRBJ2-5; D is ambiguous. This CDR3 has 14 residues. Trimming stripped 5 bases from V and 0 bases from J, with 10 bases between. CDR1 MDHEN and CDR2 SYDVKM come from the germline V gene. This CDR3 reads CASSLGRDQETQYF. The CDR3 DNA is TGTGCCAGCAGTCTAGGACGGGACCAAGAGACCCAGTACTTC.

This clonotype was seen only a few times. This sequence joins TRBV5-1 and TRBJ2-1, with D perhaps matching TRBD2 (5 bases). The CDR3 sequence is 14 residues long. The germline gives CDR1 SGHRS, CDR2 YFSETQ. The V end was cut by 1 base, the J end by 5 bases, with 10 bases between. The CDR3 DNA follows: TGCGCCAGCAGCTTGCGGTCGGGAAACAATGAGCAGTTCTTC. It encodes CASSLRSGNNEQFF.

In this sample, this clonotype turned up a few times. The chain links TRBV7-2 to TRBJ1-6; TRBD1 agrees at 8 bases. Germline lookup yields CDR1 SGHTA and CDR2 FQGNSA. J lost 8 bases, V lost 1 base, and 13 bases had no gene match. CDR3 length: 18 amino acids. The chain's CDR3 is CASSLGQGTHSLDSPLHF. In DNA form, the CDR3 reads TGTGCCAGCAGCTTAGGACAGGGGACCCATAGTTTGGATTCACCCCTCCACTTT.

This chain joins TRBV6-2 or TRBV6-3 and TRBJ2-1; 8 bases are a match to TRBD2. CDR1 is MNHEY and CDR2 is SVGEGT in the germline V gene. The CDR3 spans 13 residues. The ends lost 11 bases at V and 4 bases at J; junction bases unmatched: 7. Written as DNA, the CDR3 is TGTGCCGCCGGGACTAGGGAATACAATGAGCAGTTCTTC. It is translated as CAAGTREYNEQFF.

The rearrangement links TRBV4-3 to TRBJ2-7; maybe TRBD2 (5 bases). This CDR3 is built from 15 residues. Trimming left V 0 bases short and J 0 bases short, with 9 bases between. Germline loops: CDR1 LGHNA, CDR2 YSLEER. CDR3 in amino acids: CASSQDLGSSYEQYF. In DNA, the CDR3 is TGCGCCAGCAGCCAAGATTTGGGGAGCTCCTACGAGCAGTACTTC.

In nucleotides, the CDR3 is TGTGCCAGCAGTGAACCAGAGACCCAGTACTTC. This translates into CASSEPETQYF. This chain joins TRBV25-1 and TRBJ2-5, with D unclear. The V end was cut by 2 bases, the J end by 4 bases, with 2 bases between. The CDR3 runs to 11 residues. Germline assignment: CDR1 MGHDK and CDR2 SYGVNS. Using reference TRBV25-1 and TRBJ2-5 for the parts outside the CDR3, the full variable domain is EADIYQTPRYLVIGTGKKITLECSQTMGHDKMYWYQQDPGMELHLIHYSYGVNSTEKGDLSSESTVSRIRTEHFPLTLESARPSHTSQYLCASSEPETQYFGPGTRLLVL.

CDR3 amino acids: CSARGRNLRQGDEKLFF. The CDR3 nucleotides are TGCAGTGCTAGAGGCCGAAATTTGAGACAGGGTGACGAAAAACTGTTTTTT. This chain uses TRBV20-1 with TRBJ1-4; TRBD1 matches 7 bases. Germline-derived CDR1 and CDR2 are DFQATT and SNEGSKA (reference sequence). V trimming: 1 base; J trimming: 8 bases; junction bases outside the gene matches: 16. This CDR3 is 17 amino acids long.

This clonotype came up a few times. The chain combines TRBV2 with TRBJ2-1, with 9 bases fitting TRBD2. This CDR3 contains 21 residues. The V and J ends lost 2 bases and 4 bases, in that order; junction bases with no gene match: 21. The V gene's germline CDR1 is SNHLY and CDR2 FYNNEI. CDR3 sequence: CASSEKDSGGSRLRDYNEQFF. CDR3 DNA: TGTGCCAGCAGTGAAAAGGATAGCGGGGGCTCACGACTCCGGGATTACAATGAGCAGTTCTTC.

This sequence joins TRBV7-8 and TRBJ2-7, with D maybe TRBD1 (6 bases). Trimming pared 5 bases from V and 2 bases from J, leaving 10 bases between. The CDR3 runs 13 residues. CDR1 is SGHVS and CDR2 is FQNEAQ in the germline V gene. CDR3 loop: CASSHGQTYEQYF. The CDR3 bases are TGTGCCAGCAGCCATGGACAGACCTACGAGCAGTACTTC.

CDR3 region: CASSLNGKDNYGYTF. Here the CDR3 DNA reads TGTGCCAGCAGCTTAAACGGGAAGGATAACTATGGCTACACCTTC. J is TRBJ1-2 and V is TRBV11-3; D is unresolved. Between the trimmed V and J ends, which lost 2 bases and 1 base, there was a span of 11 bases. Germline CDR1 is SGHNT and CDR2 is YENEEA. This CDR3 is 15 amino acids long.

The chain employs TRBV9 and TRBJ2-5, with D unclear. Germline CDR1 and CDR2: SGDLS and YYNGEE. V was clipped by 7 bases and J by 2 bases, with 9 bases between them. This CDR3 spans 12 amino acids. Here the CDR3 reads CASSPGQETQYF. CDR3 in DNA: TGTGCCAGCTCCCCAGGACAAGAGACCCAGTACTTC.

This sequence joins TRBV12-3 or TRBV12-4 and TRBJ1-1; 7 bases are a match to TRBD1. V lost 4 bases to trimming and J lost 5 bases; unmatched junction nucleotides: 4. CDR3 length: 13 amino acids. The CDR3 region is CASSSGGWTEAFF. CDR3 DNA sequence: TGTGCCAGCAGTTCAGGGGGTTGGACTGAAGCTTTCTTT.